The present entry profiles one T cell receptor beta chain with its context. Its antigen is not known. Building of the TCR beta libraries involved iRepertoire HTBI primers and Arm-PCR of CDR3 regions. MiXCR, applied by TCRdb to the multiplex PCR reads, yields one record per CDR3 protein. The sample consists of approximately 300,000 distinct CDR3 sequences, about 18% of them appearing once. Germline assignment: CDR1 LNHDA and CDR2 SQIVND (reference sequence). This CDR3 is built from 15 residues. V shed 5 bases and J shed 4 bases, with 16 bases lying between them. These data are taken from a study of regulatory T cells in long-lasting Graves disease. Study results and caveats: Comparison showed that persistent patients shared more public clonotypes (about 2,600) than new patients (over 950).

Time point here: newly diagnosed GD, antithyroid drugs for less than 3 months. There was RNA extracted from PBMCs, and the TCR library was made from it. Graves' disease was diagnosed by American Thyroid Association guidelines. The source of this sequence is a female donor with Graves disease. The J gene is TRBJ2-3, the V gene TRBV19, with D possibly matching TRBD1 (5 bases). The input for sequencing was peripheral blood mononuclear cells (PBMCs), taken at new diagnosis, from a patient treated with antithyroid drugs. Here the CDR3 reads CASSDGPRDADTQYF. Written as DNA, the CDR3 is TGTGCCAGTAGTGATGGCCCCAGGGATGCAGATACGCAGTATTTT.